The 13 T cell receptor beta chains reported below all come from one sample, sequenced in a study of T cells in Graves' hyperthyroidism and ophthalmopathy. The source material, RNA transcripts, was used to amplify TCR beta CDR3 regions. First-round RT-PCR targeting the TCR CDR3 was performed with the HTBI primer set. A single record per CDR3 protein comes from TCRdb applying MiXCR to the multiplex PCR reads. Of around 280,000 distinct CDR3 sequences listed, roughly 13% are singletons. The sequencing sample was made of blood. Every receptor here comes from a woman in her twenties or thirties with Graves' hyperthyroidism that later progressed to Graves' ophthalmopathy.

CDR3 sequence reads: CSTSGGRSPYEQYF. The CDR3, as DNA: TGCAGTACGTCCGGGGGTCGAAGCCCATACGAGCAGTACTTC. The V call is TRBV20-1, the J call TRBJ2-7; weak D call: TRBD2 (6 bases). Per germline, CDR1 DFQATT and CDR2 SNEGSKA (reference sequence). The CDR3 contains 14 residues. Trimming removed 8 bases at V and 4 bases at J, with 21 bases between.

This clonotype was picked up many times. V and J are TRBV20-1 and TRBJ2-1; 9 bases are shared with TRBD2. The length of the CDR3 is 14 residues. Germline CDR1 and CDR2: DFQATT and SNEGSKA (reference sequence). Trimming removed 3 bases from V and 8 bases from J; junction bases left unmatched: 8. The CDR3 sequence: CSASISGSSDEQFF. CDR3 nucleotides: TGCAGTGCTAGTATTAGCGGGAGTAGCGATGAGCAGTTCTTC.

This clonotype was counted ten times or more. This chain links TRBV6-1 with TRBJ2-2; 7 bases align to TRBD2. The CDR3 contains 15 residues. The germline V gene has CDR1 MNHNS and CDR2 SASEGT. V was clipped by 6 bases and J by 1 base; unmatched bases: 5. The CDR3 DNA reads as TGTGCCAGCAGCGCTAGCGGAATGAACACCGGGGAGCTGTTTTTT. As protein: CASSASGMNTGELFF.

Ten or more counts support this clonotype. The chain has TRBV2 and TRBJ1-2, with D uncertain. From germline, CDR1 is SNHLY and CDR2 FYNNEI. V gave up 2 bases and J gave up 8 bases, with 15 bases separating them. CDR3 length: 14 residues. CDR3 sequence reads: CASSEPVMIGGYTF. CDR3 bases: TGTGCCAGCAGTGAACCCGTGATGATAGGAGGCTACACCTTC.

This clonotype was counted only a few times. A read error may explain this, as a much larger clone is one base away. This chain links TRBV7-2 with TRBJ1-5, with 10 bases lining up with TRBD1. V trimming: 8 bases; J trimming: 6 bases; junction bases outside the gene matches: 4. This CDR3 region has 13 residues. Germline assignment: CDR1 SGHTA and CDR2 FQGNSA. The CDR3 loop reads CASSWTGGQPQHF. The CDR3 region has the DNA TGTGCCAGCTCGTGGACAGGGGGTCAGCCCCAGCATTTT.

This clonotype was observed a few times. This chain joins TRBV5-6 and TRBJ2-1, with 7 bases that match TRBD2. The CDR3 covers 12 residues. V lost 4 bases and J lost 14; bases outside the gene matches: 9. Germline V gene lookup returns CDR1 SGHDT and CDR2 YYEEEE. CDR3 in DNA: TGTGCCAGCAGCCCCGAGGGAGGGTATGAGTTCTTC. Residues: CASSPEGGYEFF.

This clonotype has ten or more counts. The chain joins TRBV16 to TRBJ1-1, with 12 bases matching TRBD1. V trimming: 4 bases; J trimming: 8 bases; junction bases outside the gene matches: 5. Germline-derived CDR1 and CDR2 are KGHSY and FQNENV. There are 14 residues in the CDR3. As DNA, the CDR3 is TGTGCCAGCAGCCTCACCGGGACAGGGGGCGAAGCTTTCTTT. It yields the protein CASSLTGTGGEAFF.

As to this clonotype: Possible read error: a much larger clone is one base away. The V and J genes are TRBV11-2 and TRBJ1-2, with D maybe TRBD1 (6 bases). Trimming stripped 6 bases from V and 4 bases from J, with 21 bases between. The CDR3 contains 16 residues. Germline assignment: CDR1 SGHAT and CDR2 FQNNGV. CDR3 sequence (DNA): TGTGCCAGCAGTTTTTCCACCCGGACAGAGTTCTATGGCTACACCTTC. Protein: CASSFSTRTEFYGYTF.

There are many counts of this clonotype. CDR3 protein: CASSLDRLPGAVQAASTDTQYF. Here the CDR3 DNA reads TGTGCCAGCAGCTTAGATCGGCTACCAGGCGCCGTACAAGCCGCTAGCACAGATACGCAGTATTTT. The V call is TRBV11-2, the J call TRBJ2-3, with no clear D. CDR1 SGHAT and CDR2 FQNNGV come from the germline V gene. The CDR3 runs to 22 residues. Trimming left V 0 bases short and J 0 bases short, with 28 bases between.

The table lists this clonotype with many counts. The chain couples TRBV4-1 to TRBJ2-3; tentative D call: TRBD1 (5 bases). CDR1 is MGHRA and CDR2 is YSYEKL in the germline V gene. This CDR3 is built from 16 residues. V shed 3 bases and J shed 4 bases, with 17 bases lying between them. CDR3 residues: CASSHRTPGIPDTQYF. The CDR3 bases are TGCGCCAGCAGCCATCGCACCCCAGGGATACCAGATACGCAGTATTTT.

At least ten counts were recorded for this clonotype. The chain links TRBV10-3 to TRBJ1-2, with D perhaps TRBD1 (5 bases). This CDR3 comprises 16 residues. Trimming left V 2 bases short and J 5 bases short, with 18 bases between. Germline V gene lookup returns CDR1 ENHRY and CDR2 SYGVKD. The CDR3 sequence: CAISETKGRRGYGYTF. The DNA for the CDR3 is TGTGCCATCAGTGAGACAAAGGGCAGGCGGGGGTATGGCTACACCTTC.

This clonotype appeared many times. The chain combines TRBV10-3 with TRBJ2-1, with 9 bases matching TRBD2. Germline CDR1 ENHRY, CDR2 SYGVKD. The trim removed 4 bases at V and 6 bases at J, leaving 13 bases unmatched. This CDR3 contains 17 residues. The CDR3 here is CAISADLGREGLNEQFF. For the CDR3, the DNA is TGTGCCATCAGTGCCGATCTAGGGCGGGAGGGCCTCAATGAGCAGTTCTTC.

V usage is TRBV7-9 and J usage is TRBJ2-5; TRBD2 matches 11 bases. This CDR3 has 15 amino acids. V lost 5 bases to trimming and J lost 4 bases; unmatched junction nucleotides: 6. CDR1 is SEHNR and CDR2 is FQNEAQ in the germline V gene (reference sequence). The CDR3 is CASSLISGRAETQYF. The CDR3 DNA reads TGTGCCAGCAGCCTTATTAGCGGGAGGGCAGAGACCCAGTACTTC.